This passage covers 3 T cell receptor beta chains from one sample sequenced in a study of blood T cell repertoires in COVID-19. TCRdb's copy holds only in-frame clones and misses some; the assay was immunoSEQ multiplex PCR. Here the sample spans 200,000 to 250,000 clones, 83% being singletons. The sample consisted of peripheral blood. These receptors were obtained from a woman in her forties or fifties with acute or convalescent COVID-19.

The rearrangement uses TRBV5-1 and TRBJ2-2, with D possibly being TRBD2 (5 bases). Trimming took 0 bases from V and 6 from J, leaving 12 bases between them. The CDR3 has 15 amino acids. CDR1 is SGHRS, CDR2 YFSETQ, per germline. DNA for the CDR3: TGCGCCAGCAGCTTGGGGATGGGAGTCGCCGGGGAGCTGTTTTTT. It translates to CASSLGMGVAGELFF.

This rearrangement joins TRBV18 to TRBJ2-1, with 9 bases matching TRBD2. Trimming cost V 3 bases and J 0 bases; bases outside gene matches: 3. Germline V gene lookup returns CDR1 KGHSH and CDR2 LQKENI. CDR3 length: 16 residues. The CDR3 loop reads CASSPGSGSSYNEQFF. As DNA, the CDR3 is TGTGCCAGCTCACCGGGTAGCGGGAGCTCCTACAATGAGCAGTTCTTC.

The chain combines TRBV4-1 with TRBJ1-5, with D unresolved. The CDR3 sequence is 13 residues long. Between the trimmed V and J ends, which lost 0 bases and 6 bases, there was a span of 6 bases. Per the germline V gene, CDR1 is MGHRA and CDR2 is YSYEKL. The DNA of the CDR3 is TGCGCCAGCAGCCAAGACAGGATTCAGCCCCAGCATTTT. Encoded protein: CASSQDRIQPQHF.